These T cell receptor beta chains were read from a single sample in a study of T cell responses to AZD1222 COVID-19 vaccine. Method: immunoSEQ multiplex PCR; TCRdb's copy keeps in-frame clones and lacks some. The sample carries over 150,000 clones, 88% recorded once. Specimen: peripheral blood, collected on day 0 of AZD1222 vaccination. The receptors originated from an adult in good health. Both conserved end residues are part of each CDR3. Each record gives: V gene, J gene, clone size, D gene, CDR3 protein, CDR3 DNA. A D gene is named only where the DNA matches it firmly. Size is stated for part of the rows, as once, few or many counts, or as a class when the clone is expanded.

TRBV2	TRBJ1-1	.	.	CASSVLNTEAFF	TGTGCCAGCAGTGTACTGAACACTGAAGCTTTCTTT
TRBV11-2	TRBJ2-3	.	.	CASSSRWQGTDTQYF	TGTGCCAGCAGCTCTAGGTGGCAGGGCACAGATACGCAGTATTTT
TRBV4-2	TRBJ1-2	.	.	CASSQAGGDRFTNYGYTF	TGTGCCAGCAGCCAAGCGGGGGGCGACCGATTCACTAACTATGGCTACACCTTC
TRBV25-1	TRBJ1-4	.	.	CASGRGAIEKLFF	TGTGCCAGCGGTCGAGGGGCTATTGAAAAACTGTTTTTT
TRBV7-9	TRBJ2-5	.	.	CASSPGMTQYF	TGTGCCAGCAGCCCAGGGATGACCCAGTACTTC
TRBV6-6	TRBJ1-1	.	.	CASSYSHWNTEAFF	TGTGCCAGCAGTTACTCGCACTGGAACACTGAAGCTTTCTTT
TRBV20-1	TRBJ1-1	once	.	CSASTGHLNTEAFF	TGCAGTGCTAGTACGGGACACTTGAACACTGAAGCTTTCTTT
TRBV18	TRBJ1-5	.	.	CASSPIGAGGAQHF	TGTGCCAGCTCACCAATTGGTGCGGGTGGAGCCCAGCATTTT
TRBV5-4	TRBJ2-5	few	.	CASSQGETQYF	TGTGCCAGCAGCCAAGGAGAGACCCAGTACTTC
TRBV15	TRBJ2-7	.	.	CATSTEAGRYEQYF	TGTGCCACCAGCACCGAGGCAGGGCGCTACGAGCAGTACTTC
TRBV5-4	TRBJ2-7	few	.	CASSLAQGLVYEQYF	TGTGCCAGCAGCTTGGCACAGGGTCTCGTGTACGAGCAGTACTTC
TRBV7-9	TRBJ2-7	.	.	CASSAEGGQYF	TGTGCCAGCAGCGCCGAGGGGGGGCAGTACTTC
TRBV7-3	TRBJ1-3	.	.	CASSLAGAGSGNTIYF	TGTGCCAGCAGCCTAGCGGGGGCCGGGTCTGGAAACACCATATATTTT
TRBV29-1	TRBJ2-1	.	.	CSVRPLLSYNEQFF	TGCAGCGTCCGACCGCTACTCTCCTACAATGAGCAGTTCTTC
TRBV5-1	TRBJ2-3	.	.	CASSWRSGRGTDTQYF	TGCGCCAGCAGCTGGCGTTCAGGGCGAGGCACAGATACGCAGTATTTT
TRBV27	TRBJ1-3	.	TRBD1	CASSLQGADGNTIYF	TGTGCCAGCAGTTTACAGGGGGCGGATGGAAACACCATATATTTT
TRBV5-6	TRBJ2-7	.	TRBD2	CASSLRGRGVGSSYEQYF	TGTGCCAGCAGCTTGAGAGGACGGGGGGTTGGCAGCTCCTACGAGCAGTACTTC
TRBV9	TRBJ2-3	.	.	CASSRTGGSDTQYF	TGTGCCAGCAGCCGGACGGGGGGCTCAGATACGCAGTATTTT
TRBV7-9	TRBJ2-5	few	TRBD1	CASSQSQGVWETQYF	TGTGCCAGCAGTCAGTCGCAGGGGGTCTGGGAGACCCAGTACTTC
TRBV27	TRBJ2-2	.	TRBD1	CASGPSGGRLITGELFF	TGTGCCAGCGGCCCTTCAGGGGGTCGATTGATCACCGGGGAGCTGTTTTTT
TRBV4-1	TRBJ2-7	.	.	CASSPGGSSYEQYF	TGCGCCAGCAGCCCAGGGGGGAGCTCCTACGAGCAGTACTTC
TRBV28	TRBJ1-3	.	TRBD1	CASYGTAVSSGNTIYF	TGTGCCAGCTATGGGACAGCCGTTTCCTCTGGAAACACCATATATTTT
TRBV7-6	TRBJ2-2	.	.	CASSLTRTNTGELFF	TGTGCCAGCAGCTTAACCAGAACGAACACCGGGGAGCTGTTTTTT
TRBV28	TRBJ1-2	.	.	CASSSWRANYGYTF	TGTGCCAGCAGTTCATGGCGAGCTAACTATGGCTACACCTTC
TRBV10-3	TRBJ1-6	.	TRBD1	CAISGEGTGAYNSPLHF	TGTGCCATCAGTGGGGAGGGGACAGGCGCATATAATTCACCCCTCCACTTT
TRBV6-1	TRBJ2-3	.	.	CASSDRLAPSTDTQYF	TGTGCCAGCAGTGATCGGCTAGCGCCGAGCACAGATACGCAGTATTTT
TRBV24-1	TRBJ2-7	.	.	CATSASGPSPYEQYF	TGTGCCACCAGTGCCTCGGGACCAAGCCCCTACGAGCAGTACTTC
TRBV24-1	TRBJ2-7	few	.	CATSTDSYEQYF	TGTGCCACCTCGACAGACTCCTACGAGCAGTACTTC
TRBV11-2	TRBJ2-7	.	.	CASSLAARSYEQYF	TGTGCCAGCAGCCTAGCAGCCAGATCCTACGAGCAGTACTTC
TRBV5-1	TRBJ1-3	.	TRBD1	CASSTGQASGNTIYF	TGCGCCAGCAGCACCGGACAGGCCTCTGGAAACACCATATATTTT
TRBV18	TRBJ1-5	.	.	CASSPERGAQPQHF	TGTGCCAGCTCACCTGAAAGGGGCGCTCAGCCCCAGCATTTT
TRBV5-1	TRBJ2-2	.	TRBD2	CASSPGLAGPLNTGELFF	TGCGCCAGCAGCCCCGGACTAGCGGGCCCGTTGAACACCGGGGAGCTGTTTTTT
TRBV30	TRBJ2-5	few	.	CAWSGAEETQYF	TGTGCCTGGAGTGGAGCGGAGGAGACCCAGTACTTC
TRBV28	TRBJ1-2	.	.	CASRPGTEYGYTF	TGTGCCAGCAGGCCCGGGACGGAGTATGGCTACACCTTC
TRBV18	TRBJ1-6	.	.	CASSPTGRIRSSYNSPLHF	TGTGCCAGCTCACCAACTGGACGGATTAGGAGCTCCTATAATTCACCCCTCCACTTT
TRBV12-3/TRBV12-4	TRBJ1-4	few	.	CASSSRSGKLFF	TGTGCCAGCAGTTCCCGGTCCGGAAAACTGTTTTTT